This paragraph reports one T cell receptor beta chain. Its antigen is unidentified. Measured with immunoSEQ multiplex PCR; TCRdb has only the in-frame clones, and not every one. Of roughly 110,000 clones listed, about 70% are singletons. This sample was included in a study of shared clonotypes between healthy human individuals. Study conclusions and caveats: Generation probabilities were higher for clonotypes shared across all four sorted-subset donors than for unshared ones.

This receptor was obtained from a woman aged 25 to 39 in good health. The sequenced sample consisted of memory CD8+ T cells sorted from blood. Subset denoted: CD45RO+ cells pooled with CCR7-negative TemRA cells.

CDR3 sequence (DNA): TGTGCCACCAGCAGAGGCCTCGGCGGGGAAGTGAACACTGAAGCTTTCTTT. The encoded protein is CATSRGLGGEVNTEAFF. This rearrangement joins TRBV15 to TRBJ1-1; D gene unclear. Looked up from germline, CDR1 is LNHNV and CDR2 is YYDKDF (reference sequence). The CDR3 length is 17 residues. V lost 1 base and J lost 0, with 15 bases in between.